This note documents a single T cell receptor beta chain sequence. The antigen remains unidentified. This sample was taken from a study of shared clonotypes between healthy human individuals. The CDR3 has 15 residues. Germline V gene sequence: CDR1 SGHNT, CDR2 YENEEA. V was pared by 0 bases and J by 3 bases, with 9 bases between. TCRdb's table, derived via immunoSEQ multiplex PCR, lists solely in-frame clones and lacks some. The profile shows about 800,000 clones, roughly 96% of them singletons. Whole-study results and caveats: Clonotypes which were not shared had lower generation probabilities than clonotypes that all four donors shared. At large depth, rarefaction still showed sorted-subset sequencing to be incomplete.

CD8 cells classed as naive were CD45RO-negative and positively selected for CCR7, excluding terminally differentiated effector memory CD45RA+ cells. The donor population consisted of healthy HIV-negative adults with no recent acute infections or vaccinations. The chain carries TRBV11-3 and TRBJ2-1, with TRBD2 as a possible D gene (6 bases). The sample was naive CD8+ T cells sorted from blood. The source is a man in his thirties or forties in good health. The CDR3 DNA sequence: TGTGCCAGCAGCTTAGACGGGAGTCACTACAATGAGCAGTTCTTC. Translated: CASSLDGSHYNEQFF. The whole variable domain, remainder taken from reference TRBV11-3 and TRBJ2-1, is EAGVVQSPRYKIIEKKQPVAFWCNPISGHNTLYWYLQNLGQGPELLIRYENEEAVDDSQLPKDRFSAERLKGVDSTLKIQPAELGDSAVYLCASSLDGSHYNEQFFGPGTRLTVL.